These 22 T cell receptor beta chains share one sample of origin, sequenced in a study of cytomegalovirus exposure and HLA in healthy donors. 13 Jbeta primers and 60 Vbeta primers were used for the PCR. Sequenced by immunoSEQ multiplex PCR; TCRdb stores in-frame clones only, minus some. The profile shows 86,000 or so clones, around 79% of them singletons. The sample comprised PBMCs. The receptors were gathered from a woman aged 40 to 50 in good health and CMV-seropositive.

The chain joins TRBV5-4 to TRBJ1-1; tentatively, D is TRBD1 (6 bases). The V gene's germline CDR1 is SGHNT and CDR2 YYREEE (reference sequence). Trimming stripped 0 bases from V and 5 bases from J, with 17 bases between. The CDR3 runs to 16 residues. CDR3 in DNA: TGTGCCAGCAGCTTGGAACAGGGACTAGGTAGGACTGAAGCTTTCTTT. Protein: CASSLEQGLGRTEAFF. Full variable domain (rest looked up from reference TRBV5-4 and TRBJ1-1): ETGVTQSPTHLIKTRGQQVTLRCSSQSGHNTVSWYQQALGQGPQFIFQYYREEENGRGNFPPRFSGLQFPNYSSELNVNALELDDSALYLCASSLEQGLGRTEAFFGQGTRLTVV.

In DNA, the CDR3 is TGTGCCAGCAGCGTAGGCCCTAACAGGGGTGGGGGCTACACCTTC. Translating gives CASSVGPNRGGGYTF. This chain connects TRBV9 to TRBJ1-2, with 7 bases matching TRBD1. The germline gives CDR1 SGDLS, CDR2 YYNGEE. The CDR3 length is 15 residues. The V gene end was trimmed by 0 bases and the J gene end by 8 bases; junction bases not matched to a gene: 10.

CDR3 in DNA: TGTGCCAGCTCACCACAGAGGGATGAAAAACTGTTTTTT. Residues: CASSPQRDEKLFF. J is TRBJ1-4 and V is TRBV18; no firm D call. CDR1 is KGHSH and CDR2 is LQKENI in the germline V gene. The CDR3 is made up of 13 amino acids. V was trimmed by 1 base and J by 6 bases, leaving 6 bases between them.

The chain carries TRBV28 and TRBJ2-1; 8 nucleotides align to TRBD1. The CDR3 loop spans 16 amino acids. The J segment lost 8 bases and the V segment lost 7 bases, leaving 16 bases of the junction unmatched. Germline CDR1 reads MDHEN; CDR2 reads SYDVKM. The CDR3 is CASKASGGGTSHEQFF. The DNA of the CDR3 is TGTGCCAGCAAGGCATCAGGGGGCGGCACGAGCCATGAGCAGTTCTTC.

This clone was detected a few times. V is TRBV6-4 and J is TRBJ2-3; possibly TRBD2 for D (5 bases). CDR1 MRHNA and CDR2 SNTAGT come from the germline V gene. V gave up 4 bases and J gave up 0 bases, with 17 bases separating them. There are 17 residues in the CDR3. CDR3 nucleotide sequence: TGTGCCAGCAGTGCCCGGGCGGCGGACTTTAGCACAGATACGCAGTATTTT. Translated: CASSARAADFSTDTQYF.

The V and J genes are TRBV5-6 and TRBJ1-2; the D is unclear. V was pared by 2 bases and J by 4 bases, with 12 bases between. This CDR3 region has 14 residues. Germline V gene sequence: CDR1 SGHDT, CDR2 YYEEEE. This CDR3 reads CASSFPERLYGYTF. In DNA, the CDR3 is TGTGCCAGCAGCTTTCCCGAGAGGCTCTATGGCTACACCTTC.

Details on this clone: Distinct nucleotide sequences in the sample also encode this CDR3. The CDR3 region is CASSLTGNEQFF. The CDR3 region has the DNA TGTGCCAGCAGCTTGACGGGTAATGAGCAGTTCTTC. The chain joins TRBV7-3 to TRBJ2-1; D ambiguous. Germline CDR1 SGHTA, CDR2 FQGTGA. The CDR3 has 12 amino acids. V lost 3 bases and J lost 7, with 7 bases in between.

This clone was seen a handful of times. This chain links TRBV9 with TRBJ2-7, with unresolved D. Germline CDR1 is SGDLS and CDR2 is YYNGEE. This CDR3 spans 15 amino acids. The V gene lost 0 bases and the J gene lost 1 base, with 11 bases spanning the gap. CDR3 protein: CASSVGGTPSYEQYF. The CDR3 DNA reads as TGTGCCAGCAGCGTAGGTGGCACGCCATCCTACGAGCAGTACTTC.

This clone showed up just a few times. This sequence joins TRBV7-2 and TRBJ1-1, with D uncertain. CDR3 size: 14 residues. The germline V gene has CDR1 SGHTA and CDR2 FQGNSA. V shed 0 bases and J shed 7 bases, with 12 bases lying between them. Here the CDR3 reads CASSLARSVLEAFF. The CDR3 nucleotides are TGTGCCAGCAGCTTAGCGCGTAGCGTACTTGAAGCTTTCTTT.

This chain uses TRBV13 with TRBJ1-1; TRBD1 aligns across 7 bases. V lost 5 bases to trimming and J lost 3 bases; unmatched junction nucleotides: 18. This CDR3 is 18 amino acids long. The germline gives CDR1 PRHDT, CDR2 FYEKMQ (reference sequence). Here the CDR3 DNA reads TGTGCCAGCAGCCCAACGGTTGGACAGGCATTCGGGGACACTGAAGCTTTCTTT. Translation: CASSPTVGQAFGDTEAFF.

The V call is TRBV18, the J call TRBJ2-7; D uncertain. CDR1 is KGHSH, CDR2 LQKENI, per germline. This CDR3 is 14 amino acids long. V was clipped by 3 bases and J by 2 bases, with 11 bases between them. The CDR3 region has the DNA TGTGCCAGCTCACCCGGCAAGGAGACCTACGAGCAGTACTTC. It specifies CASSPGKETYEQYF.

The V and J genes are TRBV18 and TRBJ1-1; no reliable D call. This CDR3 has 17 amino acids. Germline CDR1 reads KGHSH; CDR2 reads LQKENI. The V end was cut by 3 bases, the J end by 0 bases, with 17 bases between. The CDR3 reads CASSPREVSSMNTEAFF. The CDR3 DNA follows: TGTGCCAGCTCACCTAGGGAGGTGTCGAGCATGAACACTGAAGCTTTCTTT.

This sequence joins TRBV28 and TRBJ1-2; D gene ambiguous. CDR1 and CDR2 from the germline V gene are MDHEN and SYDVKM. This CDR3 spans 15 amino acids. V shed 1 base and J shed 4 bases, with 13 bases lying between them. The CDR3 nucleotides read TGTGCCAGCAGTTTATCACACGTACGCCTCTATGGCTACACCTTC. Translation gives CASSLSHVRLYGYTF.

This chain uses TRBV7-2 with TRBJ1-3; D might be TRBD1 (5 bases). The V gene's germline CDR1 is SGHTA and CDR2 FQGNSA. This CDR3 has 15 amino acids. The germline V and J ends were trimmed by 2 bases and 2 bases, with 10 bases remaining between them. The CDR3 spells CASSLQGIAGNTIYF. The CDR3, as DNA: TGTGCCAGCAGCTTACAGGGTATTGCTGGAAACACCATATATTTT.

The chain is built from TRBV7-6 and TRBJ2-7; 11 bases align to TRBD2. The germline V gene encodes CDR1 SGHVS and CDR2 FNYEAQ. The CDR3 consists of 18 residues. The V segment lost 4 bases and the J segment 0 bases; nucleotides outside the gene matches: 11. The CDR3 loop is CASSYVSSGGTSSYEQYF. The CDR3 nucleotides are TGTGCCAGCAGCTATGTCTCTAGCGGGGGGACTAGCTCCTACGAGCAGTACTTC.

This clone came up once. The chain employs TRBV5-1 and TRBJ2-1; TRBD2 matches 7 bases. This CDR3 spans 16 amino acids. Germline V gives CDR1 SGHRS, CDR2 YFSETQ. Trimming cost V 4 bases and J 4 bases; bases outside gene matches: 11. CDR3 amino acids: CASSIESGAPYNEQFF. The DNA of the CDR3 is TGCGCCAGCAGCATCGAGAGCGGGGCCCCATACAATGAGCAGTTCTTC.

The chain recombines TRBV20-1 with TRBJ1-2; D gene ambiguous. The length of the CDR3 is 10 residues. V shed 6 bases and J shed 5 bases, with 7 bases lying between them. The germline V gene has CDR1 DFQATT and CDR2 SNEGSKA (reference sequence). CDR3 loop: CSAYEYGYTF. The CDR3 DNA sequence: TGCAGTGCCTATGAATATGGCTACACCTTC.

This clone was seen more than once but under ten times. This chain links TRBV5-1 with TRBJ2-1; perhaps TRBD1 as D (6 bases). This CDR3 comprises 14 residues. Germline V gives CDR1 SGHRS, CDR2 YFSETQ. With 0 bases removed from V and 5 bases from J, the gap between germline ends came to 9 bases. CDR3 sequence reads: CASSLGDNHNEQFF. The CDR3 DNA follows: TGCGCCAGCAGCTTGGGGGACAACCACAATGAGCAGTTCTTC.

For the CDR3, the DNA is TGTGCCAGCAGTTTTACTAGCCCCTTTGTCAATGAGCAGTTCTTC. Translation: CASSFTSPFVNEQFF. The gene calls are TRBV28 and TRBJ2-1, with D maybe TRBD2 (6 bases). Germline V lookup: CDR1 MDHEN, CDR2 SYDVKM. The V gene lost 3 bases and the J gene lost 6 bases, with 15 bases spanning the gap. The CDR3 extends over 15 amino acids.

This rearrangement joins TRBV7-9 to TRBJ2-7; a possible D gene is TRBD1 (6 bases). The germline gives CDR1 SEHNR, CDR2 FQNEAQ (reference sequence). This CDR3 contains 16 residues. Trimming took 7 bases from V and 2 from J, leaving 21 bases between them. CDR3 residues: CASTLGAQGTPYEQYF. The DNA for the CDR3 is TGTGCCAGCACCCTCGGGGCTCAGGGGACCCCCTACGAGCAGTACTTC.

The chain couples TRBV5-6 to TRBJ2-4; the D gene is possibly TRBD1 (5 bases). CDR1 and CDR2 from the germline V gene are SGHDT and YYEEEE. The CDR3 runs 15 residues. Trimming pared 7 bases from V and 0 bases from J, leaving 14 bases between. The CDR3 sequence: CASSTPGLAKNIQYF. In DNA, the CDR3 is TGTGCCAGCTCCACCCCAGGGTTAGCCAAAAACATTCAGTACTTC. Using reference TRBV5-6 and TRBJ2-4 for the parts outside the CDR3, the full variable domain is DAGVTQSPTHLIKTRGQQVTLRCSPKSGHDTVSWYQQALGQGPQFIFQYYEEEERQRGNFPDRFSGHQFPNYSSELNVNALLLGDSALYLCASSTPGLAKNIQYFGAGTRLSVL.

The gene calls are TRBV6-5 and TRBJ1-4; 8 bases map to TRBD1. V lost 6 bases, J lost 8 bases, and 2 bases stayed unmatched. CDR3 length equals 12 residues. The V gene's germline CDR1 is MNHEY and CDR2 SVGAGI. The CDR3 DNA follows: TGTGCCAGCAGGGGGACAGGAGAAAAACTGTTTTTT. Its protein is CASRGTGEKLFF.